This T cell receptor beta chain was found in a study of OX40 agonist ivuxolimab in advanced cancers. Study details: With a range of about 23 to 85, age averaged approximately 60 years, and around 80% were male. Three patients, one with hepatocellular carcinoma and two with cutaneous melanoma, responded partially.

About this clone: Its antigen is as yet unknown.

Study findings and constraints: No antigen was identified for the clonally expanded peripheral T cells.

The method was immunoSEQ multiplex PCR; TCRdb's version includes in-frame clones alone and lacks a portion of them. The sample has tens of thousands of clones, around 87% seen once. The CDR3 is 17 amino acids. After removal of 1 base from V and 3 bases from J, the junction contained 6 bases not matched to a gene. Germline CDR1 and CDR2: SEHNR and FQNEAQ (reference sequence). The chain joins TRBV7-9 to TRBJ2-3; 11 bases match TRBD2. The source was CD4+ or CD8+ T cells sorted from blood, collected in a trial of the OX40 agonist ivuxolimab. The clonotype comes from an adult with an advanced solid tumor such as melanoma, head and neck, liver or kidney cancer. The CDR3 is CASSLGVAGGPTDTQYF. CDR3 nucleotides: TGTGCCAGCAGCTTAGGGGTAGCGGGGGGGCCGACAGATACGCAGTATTTT.